This T cell receptor (beta chain) was identified during a study of blood T cell repertoires in COVID-19. Study as a whole: Sources were T cells, B-cell-depleted T cells, or PBMCs; the material itself was cDNA or gDNA.

Original processing notes: Nucleated cell number was recorded as an estimate derived from reference gene primer amplification. Only in-frame clones appear in the TCRdb table, and some are missing; sequencing was by immunoSEQ multiplex PCR. The V and J calls and clone size come from that table; D and trimming were worked out from the DNA. Of approximately 150,000 clones detected, over 70% appear once; the ten largest clones hold 3.5%. Germline CDR1 and CDR2: LNHDA and SQIVND (reference sequence). V was pared by 3 bases and J by 5 bases, with 8 bases between. This CDR3 contains 13 residues. This receptor was identified in a man between 65 and 79 years old who had recovered from COVID-19. V usage is TRBV19 and J usage is TRBJ1-5; D call uncertain. The specimen was peripheral blood. In nucleotides, the CDR3 is TGTGCCAGTAGTATCCAGGTTGATCAGCCCCAGCATTTT. It codes for CASSIQVDQPQHF.